This TCR beta chain was obtained from a study of beta chain features in type 1 diabetes. The study's findings and limits: All four CD4+ subsets of Type 1 diabetes patients contained TCRB CDR3s that were moderately but significantly shorter.

This clone was seen a handful of times. Its target is not known. This CDR3 is 15 amino acids long. Germline CDR1 SGHTA, CDR2 FQGNSA. V lost 4 bases, J lost 2 bases, and 13 bases lay in between. The study reverse transcribed the entire isolated RNA, so it sequenced expressed TCRB transcripts. Here immunoSEQ multiplex PCR was the method, and the copy in TCRdb shows in-frame clones only, minus some. The data hold about 160,000 clones, with roughly 8% observed a single time. The chain combines TRBV7-2 with TRBJ2-3; unclear D gene. The sequenced sample consisted of central memory CD4+ T cells from blood. This TCR was sampled from a woman younger than 30 with type 1 diabetes. The CDR3 nucleotides read TGTGCCAGCAGCTCCTTTGGCTTCGACACAGATACGCAGTATTTT. Protein sequence: CASSSFGFDTDTQYF.